This entry features one T cell receptor beta chain sequence. Its specificity is unknown. Clones were sequenced by immunoSEQ multiplex PCR, and TCRdb holds only the in-frame ones, with some missing. The sample records under 20,000 clones, roughly 84% being singletons. The sample is drawn from a study of chemoradiotherapy in HPV16-positive cancers. Overall study: Functional T-cell assays on a couple of HPV16-positive patients' cells defined candidate HPV-specific clones and common TCR motifs. Findings of the study overall: For HPV16-positive patients, expanding HPV-responsive T cells associated with longer recurrence-free survival.

The sample in question was blood, obtained from a patient who underwent chemoradiotherapy. This TCR came from a human donor with HPV-associated anogenital cancer.

CDR3 DNA: TGTGCCAGCTCAGGGTGGGCCAGCTCTGGGGCCAACGTCCTGACTTTC. Encoded protein: CASSGWASSGANVLTF. V and J are TRBV7-6 and TRBJ2-6, with TRBD1 as a possible D gene (5 bases). The CDR3 runs 16 residues. Per the germline V gene, CDR1 is SGHVS and CDR2 is FNYEAQ. Trimming shortened V by 8 bases and J by 0 bases, and 14 bases separated the two germline ends.